The 17 T cell receptor beta chains reported below all come from one sample, sequenced in a study of post-analysis software for immune sequencing data. The study, taken as a whole, reports: TRBV5-6, TRBV5-1 and TRBV20-1 were among four or five TRBV segments more frequent in patients than controls.

Unique molecular identifiers featured in each of the TCR beta cDNA libraries. A single record per CDR3 protein comes from TCRdb applying MiXCR to the PCR reads. The table shows hundreds of thousands of distinct CDR3 sequences, with just under 30% occurring only once. Their specific antigens are unknown. Sample: blood. These receptors came from a girl aged 5-17 years with multiple sclerosis.

The V and J genes are TRBV20-1 and TRBJ2-7, with D possibly TRBD1 on 6 matching bases. V dropped 5 bases and J dropped 3 bases, with 14 bases sitting between them. Per the germline V gene, CDR1 is DFQATT and CDR2 is SNEGSKA (reference sequence). The CDR3 totals 13 residues. DNA of the CDR3: TGCAGTGCTGCGACAGGTACTAACTACGAGCAGTACTTC. It is translated as CSAATGTNYEQYF.

This chain links TRBV6-2 or TRBV6-3 with TRBJ2-1; 10 nucleotides match TRBD2. The CDR3 has 23 amino acids. V lost 2 bases and J lost 1; bases outside the gene matches: 23. Germline CDR1 is MNHEY and CDR2 is SVGEGT. Here the CDR3 reads CASSYRTPSGSPLPGTSYNEQFF. In DNA, the CDR3 is TGTGCCAGCAGTTACCGCACCCCTAGCGGGAGTCCCCTCCCAGGGACTTCCTACAATGAGCAGTTCTTC.

Concerning this clonotype: Germline is not matched at one junction end, which may reflect a read error. The chain employs TRBV6-2 or TRBV6-3 and TRBJ2-3, with D perhaps matching TRBD2 (6 bases). The germline CDR1 and CDR2 sequences are MNHEY and SVGEGT. The CDR3 contains 13 residues. CDR3 region: CTSSSLDWDWEYF. The CDR3 DNA is TGTACCAGCAGTTCTCTAGACTGGGACTGGGAGTATTTT.

CDR3 in DNA: TGTGCCATCAGTGAGCGGGGCCTAGGGGATGGCTACACCTTC. Residues: CAISERGLGDGYTF. The chain carries TRBV10-3 and TRBJ1-2; D possibly corresponds to TRBD1 (5 bases). The CDR3 totals 14 residues. The germline V and J ends were trimmed by 2 bases and 6 bases, with 13 bases remaining between them. The germline V gene has CDR1 ENHRY and CDR2 SYGVKD.

This clonotype was seen at least ten times. The CDR3, as DNA: TGTGCCAGCAGCTTGAGACAGGGAGACGGCTACACCTTC. Residues: CASSLRQGDGYTF. This sequence joins TRBV7-2 and TRBJ1-2; 7 nucleotides agree with TRBD1. With V trimmed by 3 bases and J by 8 bases, 6 bases remained unmatched. The CDR3 length is 13 residues. Germline CDR1 and CDR2: SGHTA and FQGNSA.

This clonotype was counted only a few times. The chain has TRBV7-9 and TRBJ1-4, with a weak D call TRBD1 (5 bases). V gave up 6 bases and J gave up 9 bases, with 20 bases separating them. The CDR3 runs to 15 residues. The germline V gene encodes CDR1 SEHNR and CDR2 FQNEAQ (reference sequence). CDR3 sequence reads: CASRGTGTQTKKLFF. CDR3 DNA: TGTGCCAGCAGAGGAACCGGGACTCAAACGAAAAAACTGTTTTTT.

This rearrangement joins TRBV3-1 to TRBJ2-3; tentative D call: TRBD2 (5 bases). This CDR3 contains 13 residues. V was cut by 4 bases and J by 7 bases, with 12 bases left in between. CDR1 and CDR2 from the germline V gene are LGHDT and YNNKEL (reference sequence). CDR3: CASSRAGGYTQYF. The CDR3 DNA sequence: TGTGCCAGCAGCCGGGCCGGAGGTTATACGCAGTATTTT.

This clonotype was recorded many times. The J gene is TRBJ2-5, the V gene TRBV10-3; possibly TRBD2 for D (5 bases). Germline V gene sequence: CDR1 ENHRY, CDR2 SYGVKD. V gave up 6 bases and J gave up 2 bases, with 16 bases separating them. The CDR3 contains 15 residues. Here the CDR3 reads CAIRSSADLQETQYF. The CDR3 DNA follows: TGTGCCATCAGATCCTCGGCGGACTTACAAGAGACCCAGTACTTC.

This chain uses TRBV28 with TRBJ2-1, with D perhaps matching TRBD2 (6 bases). CDR1 is MDHEN and CDR2 is SYDVKM in the germline V gene. CDR3 size: 14 residues. V dropped 7 bases and J dropped 4 bases, with 14 bases sitting between them. The CDR3 sequence is CASNWDSEYNEQFF. CDR3 nucleotide sequence: TGTGCCAGCAATTGGGACTCGGAATACAATGAGCAGTTCTTC.

The chain recombines TRBV6-1 with TRBJ1-3; D uncertain. Germline V CDR1 and CDR2: MNHNS, SASEGT. Trimming took off 7 bases at V and 3 bases at J, with 13 bases between the two ends. The CDR3 has 14 residues. CDR3 sequence: CASTGPAFGNTIYF. The CDR3 coding sequence is TGTGCCAGCACTGGTCCGGCCTTTGGAAACACCATATATTTT.

The V call is TRBV12-3 or TRBV12-4, the J call TRBJ1-2; 7 bases are shared with TRBD1. V shed 7 bases and J 4 bases; nucleotides not matched to a gene: 9. This CDR3 has 14 amino acids. Here the CDR3 reads CASTLTGPSYGYTF. In nucleotides, the CDR3 is TGTGCCAGCACCCTGACAGGGCCATCCTATGGCTACACCTTC.

The chain combines TRBV12-3 or TRBV12-4 with TRBJ2-1; TRBD2 agrees at 13 bases. The CDR3 is 16 residues long. Unmatched junction bases numbered 11, after V lost 6 bases and J lost 9 bases. Here the CDR3 DNA reads TGTGCCAGCAGGCCGGGACTAGCGGGGAGTCGGGGTGAGCAGTTCTTC. This translates into CASRPGLAGSRGEQFF.

V and J are TRBV5-1 and TRBJ2-3; unclear D gene. In germline, CDR1 is SGHRS, CDR2 YFSETQ. There are 17 residues in the CDR3. V lost 4 bases and J lost 2, with 20 bases in between. The CDR3 is CASSPPGAGAITDTQYF. The CDR3 DNA reads TGCGCCAGCAGCCCACCCGGTGCAGGAGCGATCACAGATACGCAGTATTTT.

This clonotype was seen a handful of times. CDR3 bases: TGTGCCATCAGTGAACCAACAGGGGCCGGGGAGCTGTTTTTT. It specifies CAISEPTGAGELFF. V gene TRBV10-3 combines with J gene TRBJ2-2; 7 bases are a match to TRBD1. The J segment lost 6 bases and the V segment lost 3 bases, leaving 4 bases of the junction unmatched. The CDR3 totals 14 residues. Germline CDR1 is ENHRY and CDR2 is SYGVKD.

The V and J genes are TRBV7-2 and TRBJ2-6; the D gene is possibly TRBD2 (6 bases). V lost 8 bases to trimming and J lost 0 bases, with 14 bases between them. The CDR3 covers 16 residues. Germline-derived CDR1 and CDR2 are SGHTA and FQGNSA. This chain's CDR3 is CASVFAGTSGANVLTF. CDR3 nucleotides: TGTGCCAGCGTCTTCGCGGGAACCTCTGGGGCCAACGTCCTGACTTTC.

The chain recombines TRBV12-5 with TRBJ1-6, with D perhaps TRBD1 (5 bases). Trimming left V 9 bases short and J 3 bases short, with 18 bases between. The CDR3 contains 16 residues. Germline CDR1 is LGHNT and CDR2 is FRNRAP. CDR3 sequence: CAREPSGSYYNSPLHF. CDR3 in DNA: TGTGCTAGGGAACCTTCAGGGAGCTACTATAATTCACCCCTCCACTTT.

This chain uses TRBV6-2 or TRBV6-3 with TRBJ1-5, with D uncertain. The CDR3 is 14 amino acids. V was clipped by 3 bases and J by 3 bases, with 9 bases between them. Germline V lookup: CDR1 MNHEY, CDR2 SVGEGT. CDR3 sequence reads: CASSYFPTNQPQHF. In DNA form, the CDR3 reads TGTGCCAGCAGTTATTTCCCTACCAATCAGCCCCAGCATTTT.